The rows below give T cell receptor beta chains drawn from one sample of a study of blood T cells in healthy people across ages. TCRdb passed the 5' RACE reads through MiXCR, listing each CDR3 protein once. Of about 640,000 distinct CDR3 sequences listed, under 70% were seen once; the top ten hold roughly 34%. Sequences were obtained from blood. The origin of the receptors is a man in his 60s in good health. The CDR3 runs from the conserved cysteine through the conserved F or W. D genes are given only for firm matches. The size entry is marked missing in some rows and otherwise reads once, few, many or a size class.

D gene,CDR3 length,clone size,V gene,J gene,CDR3 protein,CDR3 DNA
-,16,-,TRBV15,TRBJ2-2,CATSRVQGFDTGELFF,TGTGCCACCAGCAGAGTTCAGGGTTTTGACACCGGGGAGCTGTTTTTT
TRBD2,15,many,TRBV27,TRBJ2-5,CASSAPGTSFETQYF,TGTGCCAGCAGTGCACCTGGGACTAGTTTTGAGACCCAGTACTTC
-,15,-,TRBV5-1,TRBJ2-1,CASSNPGQPGGEQFF,TGCGCCAGCTCAAATCCGGGACAGCCTGGGGGGGAGCAGTTCTTC
-,14,-,TRBV10-3,TRBJ1-5,CAIRRDGSNQPQHF,TGTGCCATCAGGCGAGACGGTAGCAATCAGCCCCAGCATTTT
-,16,-,TRBV18,TRBJ2-4,CASSPTGGGGKNIQYF,TGTGCCAGCTCACCCACTGGAGGGGGTGGCAAAAACATTCAGTACTTC
-,14,-,TRBV5-5,TRBJ2-7,CASSLGGFAYEQYF,TGTGCCAGCAGCTTGGGAGGATTCGCCTACGAGCAGTACTTC
-,13,few,TRBV5-1,TRBJ2-7,CASSGYSSYEQYF,TGCGCCAGCAGCGGCTACTCCTCCTACGAGCAGTACTTC
TRBD1,14,few,TRBV7-2,TRBJ2-5,CASSSTGGPETQYF,TGTGCCAGCAGCTCTACAGGGGGCCCGGAGACCCAGTACTTC
-,13,-,TRBV20-1,TRBJ2-1,CSAAGGSNNEQFF,TGCAGTGCGGCCGGGGGATCTAACAATGAGCAGTTCTTC
-,14,many,TRBV5-1,TRBJ2-3,CASSLNSYTDTQYF,TGCGCCAGCAGCTTGAACAGCTACACAGATACGCAGTATTTT
-,15,-,TRBV6-6,TRBJ1-4,CASSPGRGYNEKLFF,TGTGCCAGCAGCCCCGGTAGGGGATATAATGAAAAACTGTTTTTT
-,15,-,TRBV7-9,TRBJ2-5,CASSLAGGSLRVQYF,TGTGCCAGCAGCTTAGCGGGAGGCTCTCTACGAGTGCAGTACTTC
-,13,few,TRBV6-6,TRBJ1-2,CASSYDGRAGYTF,TGTGCCAGCAGTTATGATGGCAGGGCTGGCTACACCTTC
-,17,-,TRBV12-3/TRBV12-4,TRBJ2-3,CASSGVVGRTSTDTQYF,TGTGCCAGCAGCGGAGTGGTCGGGAGAACTAGCACAGATACGCAGTATTTT
-,13,-,TRBV9,TRBJ2-5,CASSGPFGGTQYF,TGTGCCAGCAGCGGCCCCTTTGGGGGGACCCAGTACTTC
TRBD1,15,-,TRBV5-1,TRBJ1-2,CASSHEPGQGKGYTF,TGCGCCAGCAGCCACGAACCGGGACAGGGGAAGGGCTACACCTTC
TRBD1,17,few,TRBV20-1,TRBJ2-1,CSARGANRDRENNEQFF,TGCAGTGCTAGGGGGGCTAACCGGGACAGGGAGAACAATGAGCAGTTCTTC
TRBD1,16,-,TRBV29-1,TRBJ1-1,CSVILIPGQRNTEAFF,TGCAGCGTTATCCTCATACCGGGACAGCGAAACACTGAAGCTTTCTTT
-,15,many,TRBV5-1,TRBJ2-5,CASSPRRTVKETQYF,TGCGCCAGCAGCCCCCGCCGGACAGTCAAAGAGACCCAGTACTTC
TRBD2,16,few,TRBV12-3/TRBV12-4,TRBJ2-1,CASSLAGTSGNNEQFF,TGTGCCAGTAGTTTAGCCGGGACTAGCGGCAACAATGAGCAGTTCTTC
-,13,-,TRBV3-1,TRBJ2-4,CASSQNRGDIQYF,TGTGCCAGCAGCCAAAATAGGGGGGACATTCAGTACTTC
TRBD1,14,-,TRBV18,TRBJ2-7,CASSPAGTGAEQYF,TGTGCCAGCTCACCGGCCGGGACAGGGGCCGAGCAGTACTTC
-,14,few,TRBV20-1,TRBJ2-7,CSARDVTVLYEQYF,TGCAGTGCTAGAGATGTAACAGTACTATACGAGCAGTACTTC
-,12,-,TRBV27,TRBJ1-5,CSSSNRNQPQHF,TGTTCCAGCAGCAATCGTAATCAGCCCCAGCATTTT
-,16,once,TRBV4-1,TRBJ1-5,CTSSQPGRESNQPQHF,TGCACCAGCAGCCAACCCGGACGGGAAAGCAATCAGCCCCAGCATTTT
-,13,-,TRBV5-1,TRBJ1-2,CASSSGGTYGYTF,TGCGCCAGCAGCTCGGGGGGCACTTATGGCTACACCTTC
-,13,-,TRBV6-5,TRBJ1-1,CASSYGLITEAFF,TGTGCCAGCAGTTACGGCCTGATCACTGAAGCTTTCTTT
TRBD2,18,few,TRBV3-1,TRBJ2-3,CASSQVGLAGRSLDTQYF,TGTGCCAGCAGCCAAGTGGGGCTAGCGGGGAGGTCTTTGGATACGCAGTATTTT
TRBD1,14,-,TRBV5-1,TRBJ2-7,CASSGQTGGYEQYF,TGCGCCAGCAGCGGCCAGACAGGGGGCTACGAGCAGTACTTC
TRBD1,14,-,TRBV20-1,TRBJ1-4,CSATGGRANEKLFF,TGCAGTGCTACAGGGGGCCGGGCTAATGAAAAACTGTTTTTT
-,14,-,TRBV5-6,TRBJ2-1,CASSWPPEDNEQFF,TGTGCCAGCAGCTGGCCTCCGGAAGACAATGAGCAGTTCTTC
TRBD2,14,few,TRBV12-3/TRBV12-4,TRBJ2-7,CASSFSGASYEQYF,TGTGCCAGCAGTTTTAGCGGGGCCTCCTACGAGCAGTACTTC
TRBD2,17,-,TRBV6-6,TRBJ2-7,CASSYSRAGGTHYEQYF,TGTGCCAGCAGTTACTCAAGAGCGGGGGGAACCCACTACGAGCAGTACTTC
-,16,-,TRBV7-6,TRBJ1-6,CASSNQGSSYNSPLHF,TGTGCCAGCAGCAATCAGGGGAGCTCCTATAATTCACCCCTCCACTTT
-,15,-,TRBV11-2,TRBJ2-7,CASSLEGWRSDEQYF,TGTGCCAGCAGCTTAGAGGGATGGAGGTCCGACGAGCAGTACTTC
TRBD1,14,few,TRBV13,TRBJ2-5,CASLDRGLQETQYF,TGTGCCAGCCTTGACAGGGGGCTTCAAGAGACCCAGTACTTC
TRBD1,15,-,TRBV15,TRBJ2-5,CATSREPDRQETQYF,TGTGCCACCAGCAGAGAACCGGACAGGCAAGAGACCCAGTACTTC
-,10,-,TRBV29-1,TRBJ2-5,CSADSETQYF,TGCAGCGCTGACTCGGAGACCCAGTACTTC
TRBD1,18,-,TRBV11-2,TRBJ2-7,CASSPQDRGGFGRYEQYF,TGTGCCAGCAGCCCTCAGGACAGGGGAGGATTTGGACGCTACGAGCAGTACTTC
TRBD2,14,few,TRBV7-6,TRBJ2-1,CASSLGGLVDEQFF,TGTGCCAGCAGCTTAGGAGGACTAGTGGATGAGCAGTTCTTC
-,15,-,TRBV6-5,TRBJ1-2,CASSYDGRTSDGYTF,TGTGCCAGCAGTTACGATGGGCGTACTAGTGATGGCTACACCTTC
-,15,-,TRBV28,TRBJ1-1,CASSPQAAGNGEAFF,TGTGCCAGCAGTCCCCAAGCGGCCGGGAACGGTGAAGCTTTCTTT
TRBD1,16,-,TRBV27,TRBJ2-7,CASSFAPPTGGSEQYF,TGTGCCAGCAGTTTTGCCCCACCGACAGGGGGGTCCGAGCAGTACTTC
TRBD2,15,-,TRBV6-6,TRBJ2-5,CASSYLPSGGQTQYF,TGTGCCAGCAGTTACTTACCAAGCGGGGGGCAGACCCAGTACTTC
-,14,few,TRBV11-2,TRBJ1-2,CASSLDVGNYGYTF,TGTGCCAGCAGCTTAGATGTCGGTAACTATGGCTACACCTTC